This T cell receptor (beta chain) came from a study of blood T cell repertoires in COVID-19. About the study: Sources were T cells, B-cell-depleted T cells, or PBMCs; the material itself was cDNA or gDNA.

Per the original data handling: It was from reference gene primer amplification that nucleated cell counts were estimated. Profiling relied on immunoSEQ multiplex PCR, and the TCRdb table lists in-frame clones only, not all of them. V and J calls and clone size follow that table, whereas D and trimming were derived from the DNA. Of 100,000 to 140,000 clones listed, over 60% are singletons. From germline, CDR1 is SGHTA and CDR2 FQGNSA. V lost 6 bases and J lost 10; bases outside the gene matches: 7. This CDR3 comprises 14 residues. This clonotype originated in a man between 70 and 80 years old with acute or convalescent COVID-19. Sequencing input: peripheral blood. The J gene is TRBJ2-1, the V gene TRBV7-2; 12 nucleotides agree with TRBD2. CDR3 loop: CASSSSGGAWEQFF. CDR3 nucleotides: TGTGCCAGCAGTTCTAGCGGGGGGGCGTGGGAGCAGTTCTTC.